The rows below give T cell receptor beta chains drawn from one sample of a study of T cell responses to AZD1222 COVID-19 vaccine. The method was immunoSEQ multiplex PCR; TCRdb's version includes in-frame clones alone and lacks a portion of them. The data hold some 150,000 clones, with 86% observed a single time. The specimen comprised peripheral blood, sampled 28 days after the second AZD1222 dose. The receptors were gathered from an adult who received the AZD1222 COVID-19 vaccine. Both conserved end residues are part of each CDR3.

>TRBJ1-2|TRBV7-9
CASSLGGGHMIQGGYTF
>TRBJ1-5|TRBV27
CASSFNRGSSQPQHF
>TRBJ2-7|TRBV27
CASSSPAGNEQYF
>TRBJ1-2|TRBV5-1
CASSPLRGSSYGYTF
>TRBJ2-7|TRBV6-5
CASSYGGGLEQYF
>TRBJ2-7|TRBV10-3
CAIRPGPQSSEQYF
>TRBJ2-1|TRBV7-6
CASSLTTRTEQFF
>TRBJ1-5|TRBV5-6
CASSLGRRGPQHF
>TRBJ1-1|TRBV14
CASSVHRDMNTEAFF
>TRBJ1-5|TRBV3-1/TRBV3-2
CASSKDRNQPQHF
>TRBJ1-1|TRBV20-1
CSGSEGNTEAFF
>TRBJ1-6|TRBV23-1
CASSHSTAPLPNSPLHF
>TRBJ2-1|TRBV30
CAQTSGGYNEQFF
>TRBJ2-1|TRBV5-1
CASLAATGPRNEQFF
>TRBJ2-5|TRBV5-8
CASPSPTGWGETQYF
>TRBJ1-1|TRBV3-1/TRBV3-2
CASSQVRRRNTEAFF
>TRBJ2-5|TRBV7-8
CASSFSGTATQYF
>TRBJ2-7|TRBV7-9
CASSSATGTAHGKQYF
>TRBJ2-7|TRBV25-1
CASSRDLAGRYEQYF
>TRBJ2-3|TRBV5-6
CASARVDTQYF
>TRBJ2-7|TRBV4-1
CASSQTRAGLEQYF
>TRBJ2-7|TRBV7-2
CASSASYEQYF
>TRBJ2-7|TRBV6-5
CATLKGQGRYEQYF
>TRBJ1-4|TRBV3-1/TRBV3-2
CASSPLGGGEKLFF
>TRBJ2-7|TRBV15
CATSVRQGASYEQYF
>TRBJ2-2|TRBV2
CASSPLGELFF